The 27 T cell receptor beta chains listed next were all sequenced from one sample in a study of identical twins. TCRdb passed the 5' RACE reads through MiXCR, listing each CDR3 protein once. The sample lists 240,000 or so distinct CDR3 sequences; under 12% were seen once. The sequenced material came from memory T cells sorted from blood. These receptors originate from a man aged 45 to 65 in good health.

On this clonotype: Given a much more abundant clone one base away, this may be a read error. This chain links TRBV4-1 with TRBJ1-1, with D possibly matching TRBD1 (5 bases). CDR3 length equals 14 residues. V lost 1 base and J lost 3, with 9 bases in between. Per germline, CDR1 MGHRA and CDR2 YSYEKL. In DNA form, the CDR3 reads TGCGCCAGCAGCCAAGTACAGGTCTACACTGAAGCTTTCTTT. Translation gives CASSQVQVYTEAFF.

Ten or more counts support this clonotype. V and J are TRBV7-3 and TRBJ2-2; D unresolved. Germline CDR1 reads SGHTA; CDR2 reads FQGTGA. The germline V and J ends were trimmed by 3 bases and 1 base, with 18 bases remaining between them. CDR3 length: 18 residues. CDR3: CASSFSPRQVMNTGELFF. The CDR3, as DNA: TGTGCCAGCAGCTTTTCTCCTCGTCAAGTAATGAACACCGGGGAGCTGTTTTTT.

CDR3 loop: CASGQGDYEQYF. The DNA of the CDR3 is TGTGCCAGCGGGCAGGGCGACTACGAGCAGTACTTC. The chain employs TRBV27 and TRBJ2-7, with a tentative D call TRBD1 (5 bases). This CDR3 contains 12 residues. Germline assignment: CDR1 MNHEY and CDR2 SMNVEV (reference sequence). V lost 8 bases to trimming and J lost 3 bases, with 11 bases between them.

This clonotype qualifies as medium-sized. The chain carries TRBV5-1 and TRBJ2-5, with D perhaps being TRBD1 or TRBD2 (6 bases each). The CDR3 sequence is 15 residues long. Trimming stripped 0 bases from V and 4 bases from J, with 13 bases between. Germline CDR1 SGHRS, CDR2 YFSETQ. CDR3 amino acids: CASSLAGAGPETQYF. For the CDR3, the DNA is TGCGCCAGCAGCTTGGCGGGGGCAGGGCCAGAGACCCAGTACTTC.

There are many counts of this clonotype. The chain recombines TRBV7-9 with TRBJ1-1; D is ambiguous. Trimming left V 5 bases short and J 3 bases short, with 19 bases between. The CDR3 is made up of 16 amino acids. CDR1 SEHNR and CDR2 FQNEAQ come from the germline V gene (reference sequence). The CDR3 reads CASSLRAWPSDTEAFF. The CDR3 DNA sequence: TGTGCCAGCAGCCTCAGAGCGTGGCCATCGGACACTGAAGCTTTCTTT.

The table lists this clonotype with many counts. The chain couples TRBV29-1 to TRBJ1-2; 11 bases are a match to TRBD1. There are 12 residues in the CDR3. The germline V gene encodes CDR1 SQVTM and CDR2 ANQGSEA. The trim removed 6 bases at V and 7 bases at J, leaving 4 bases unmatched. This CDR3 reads CSVGQGARGYTF. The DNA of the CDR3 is TGCAGCGTCGGACAGGGGGCTCGTGGCTACACCTTC.

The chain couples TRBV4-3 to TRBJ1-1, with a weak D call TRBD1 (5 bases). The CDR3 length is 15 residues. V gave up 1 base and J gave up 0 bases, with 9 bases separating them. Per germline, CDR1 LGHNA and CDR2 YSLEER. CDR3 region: CASSQGGRLNTEAFF. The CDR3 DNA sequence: TGCGCCAGCAGCCAAGGGGGCAGATTGAACACTGAAGCTTTCTTT.

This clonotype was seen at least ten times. The CDR3 DNA sequence: TGCAGCGTTACGGGACTTTCCTACGAGCAGTACTTC. Amino acid sequence: CSVTGLSYEQYF. The chain carries TRBV29-1 and TRBJ2-7; the D gene is possibly TRBD2 (6 bases). The CDR3 totals 12 residues. Trimming shortened V by 5 bases and J by 1 base, and 9 bases separated the two germline ends. From germline, CDR1 is SQVTM and CDR2 ANQGSEA.

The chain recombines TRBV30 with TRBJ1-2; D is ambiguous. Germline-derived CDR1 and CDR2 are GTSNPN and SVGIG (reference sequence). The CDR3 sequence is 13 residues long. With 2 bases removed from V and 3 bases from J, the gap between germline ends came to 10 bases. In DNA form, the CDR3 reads TGTGCCTGGAGTAAAAACACACACTATGGCTACACCTTC. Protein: CAWSKNTHYGYTF.

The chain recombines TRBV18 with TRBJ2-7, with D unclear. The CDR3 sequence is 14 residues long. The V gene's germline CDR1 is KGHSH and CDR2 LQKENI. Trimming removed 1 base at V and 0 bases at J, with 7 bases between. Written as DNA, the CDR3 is TGTGCCAGCTCACCACGCCGGATCTCCTACGAGCAGTACTTC. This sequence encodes CASSPRRISYEQYF.

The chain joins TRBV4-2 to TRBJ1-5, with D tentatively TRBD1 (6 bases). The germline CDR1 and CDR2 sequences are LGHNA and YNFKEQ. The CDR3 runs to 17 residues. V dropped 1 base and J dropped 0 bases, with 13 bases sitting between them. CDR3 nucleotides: TGTGCCAGCAGCCAAGGAACAGGGACCCTTAGCAATCAGCCCCAGCATTTT. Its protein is CASSQGTGTLSNQPQHF.

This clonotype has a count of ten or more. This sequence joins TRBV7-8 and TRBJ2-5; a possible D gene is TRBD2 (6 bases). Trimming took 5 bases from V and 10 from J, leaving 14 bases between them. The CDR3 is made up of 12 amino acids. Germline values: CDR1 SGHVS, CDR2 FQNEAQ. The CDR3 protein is CASSLSLEGQYF. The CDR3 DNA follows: TGTGCCAGCAGCCTAAGCTTGGAGGGCCAGTACTTC.

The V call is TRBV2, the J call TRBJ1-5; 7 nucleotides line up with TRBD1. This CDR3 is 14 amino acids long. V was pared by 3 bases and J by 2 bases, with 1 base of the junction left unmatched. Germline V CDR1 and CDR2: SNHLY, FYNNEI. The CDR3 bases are TGTGCCAGCAGTGACCAGGGGGGCAATCAGCCCCAGCATTTT. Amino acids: CASSDQGGNQPQHF.

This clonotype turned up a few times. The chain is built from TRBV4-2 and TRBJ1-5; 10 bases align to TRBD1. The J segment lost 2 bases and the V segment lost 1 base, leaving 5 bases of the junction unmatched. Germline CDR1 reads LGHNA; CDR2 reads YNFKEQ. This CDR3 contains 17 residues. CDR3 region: CASSQVLGTGGNQPQHF. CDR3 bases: TGTGCCAGCAGCCAAGTCCTCGGGACAGGGGGCAATCAGCCCCAGCATTTT.

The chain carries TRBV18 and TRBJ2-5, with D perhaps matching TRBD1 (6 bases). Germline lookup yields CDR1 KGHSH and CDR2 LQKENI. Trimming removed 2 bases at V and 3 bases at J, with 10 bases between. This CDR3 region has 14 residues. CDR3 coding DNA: TGTGCCAGCTCACCAAGGCAGGGGAAAGAGACCCAGTACTTC. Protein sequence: CASSPRQGKETQYF. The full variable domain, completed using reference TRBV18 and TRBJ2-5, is NAGVMQNPRHLVRRRGQEARLRCSPMKGHSHVYWYRQLPEEGLKFMVYLQKENIIDESGMPKERFSAEFPKEGPSILRIQQVVRGDSAAYFCASSPRQGKETQYFGPGTRLLVL.

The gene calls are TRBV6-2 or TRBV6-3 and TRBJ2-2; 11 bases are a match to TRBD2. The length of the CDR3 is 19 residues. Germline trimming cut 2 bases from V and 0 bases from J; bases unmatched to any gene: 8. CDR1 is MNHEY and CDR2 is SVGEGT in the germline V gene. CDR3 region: CASSYPLSGRGSNTGELFF. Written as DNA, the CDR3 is TGTGCCAGCAGTTACCCCCTTAGCGGGAGGGGGTCGAACACCGGGGAGCTGTTTTTT.

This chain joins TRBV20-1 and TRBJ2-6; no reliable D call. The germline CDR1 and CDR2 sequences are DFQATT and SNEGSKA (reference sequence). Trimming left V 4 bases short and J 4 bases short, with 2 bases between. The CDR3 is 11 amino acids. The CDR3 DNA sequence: TGCAGTGCTAAGGGGGCCAACGTCCTGACTTTC. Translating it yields CSAKGANVLTF.

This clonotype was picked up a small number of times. CDR3: CASSSPDRGNYEQYF. The CDR3 bases are TGTGCCAGCAGCTCCCCGGACAGGGGGAACTACGAGCAGTACTTC. The chain employs TRBV7-2 and TRBJ2-7, with 10 bases matching TRBD1. Germline trimming cut 4 bases from V and 3 bases from J; bases unmatched to any gene: 6. The CDR3 has 15 residues. Germline V lookup: CDR1 SGHTA, CDR2 FQGNSA.

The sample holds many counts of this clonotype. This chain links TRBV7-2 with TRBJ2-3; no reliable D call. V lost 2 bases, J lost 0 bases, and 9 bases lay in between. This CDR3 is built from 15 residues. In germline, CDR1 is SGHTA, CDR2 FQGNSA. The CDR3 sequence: CASSLNLRSTDTQYF. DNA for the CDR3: TGTGCCAGCAGCTTAAACTTGCGTAGCACAGATACGCAGTATTTT.

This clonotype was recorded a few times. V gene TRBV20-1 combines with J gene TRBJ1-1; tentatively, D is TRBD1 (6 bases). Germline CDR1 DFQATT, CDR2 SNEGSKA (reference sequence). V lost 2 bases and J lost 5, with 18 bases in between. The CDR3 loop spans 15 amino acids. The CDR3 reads CSARPSGGGRTEAFF. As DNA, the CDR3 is TGCAGTGCTAGACCCTCTGGCGGGGGGCGGACTGAAGCTTTCTTT.

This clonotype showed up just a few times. The CDR3 DNA reads as TGTGCCAGCAGCCGAACAAGGACTAGCGCCCGGGGGTACAATGAGCAGTTCTTC. It is translated as CASSRTRTSARGYNEQFF. V is TRBV5-6 and J is TRBJ2-1; 9 nucleotides line up with TRBD2. V dropped 4 bases and J dropped 4; count of bases not matched to a gene: 15. The CDR3 covers 18 residues. Germline V lookup: CDR1 SGHDT, CDR2 YYEEEE.

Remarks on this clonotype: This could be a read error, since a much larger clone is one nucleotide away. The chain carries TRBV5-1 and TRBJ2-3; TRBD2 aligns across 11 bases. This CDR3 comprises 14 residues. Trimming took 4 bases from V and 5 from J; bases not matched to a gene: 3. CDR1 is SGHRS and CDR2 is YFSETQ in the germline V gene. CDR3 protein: CASSTGTSGDTQYF. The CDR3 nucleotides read TGCGCCAGCAGCACCGGGACTAGCGGAGATACGCAGTATTTT.

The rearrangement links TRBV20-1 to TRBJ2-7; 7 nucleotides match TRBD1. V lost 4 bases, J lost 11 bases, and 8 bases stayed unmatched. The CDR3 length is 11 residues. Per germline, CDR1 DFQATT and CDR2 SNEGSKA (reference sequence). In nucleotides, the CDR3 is TGCAGTGCTACCGACAGGGCTCGGGAGTACTTC. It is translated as CSATDRAREYF.

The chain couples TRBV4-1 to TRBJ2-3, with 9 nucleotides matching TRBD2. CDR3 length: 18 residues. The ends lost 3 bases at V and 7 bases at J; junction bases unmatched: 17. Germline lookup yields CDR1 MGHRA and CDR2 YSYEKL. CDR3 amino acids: CASSQTQGSRGGPNTQYF. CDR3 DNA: TGCGCCAGCAGCCAGACCCAAGGTTCGCGGGGGGGCCCAAATACGCAGTATTTT.

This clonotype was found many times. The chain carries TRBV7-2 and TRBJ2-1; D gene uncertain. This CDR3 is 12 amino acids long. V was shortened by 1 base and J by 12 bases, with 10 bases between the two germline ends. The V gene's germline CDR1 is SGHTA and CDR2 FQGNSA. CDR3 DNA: TGTGCCAGCAGCTTAGGGAGTCCCAGGCAGTTCTTC. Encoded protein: CASSLGSPRQFF. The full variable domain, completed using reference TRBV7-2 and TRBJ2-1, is GAGVSQSPSNKVTEKGKDVELRCDPISGHTALYWYRQSLGQGLEFLIYFQGNSAPDKSGLPSDRFSAERTGGSVSTLTIQRTQQEDSAVYLCASSLGSPRQFFGPGTRLTVL.

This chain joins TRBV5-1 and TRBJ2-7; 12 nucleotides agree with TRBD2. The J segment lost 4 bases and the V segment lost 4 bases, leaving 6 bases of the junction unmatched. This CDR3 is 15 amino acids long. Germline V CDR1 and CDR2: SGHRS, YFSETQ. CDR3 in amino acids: CASSDRTSGVYEQYF. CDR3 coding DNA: TGCGCCAGCAGCGACCGGACTAGCGGGGTATACGAGCAGTACTTC.

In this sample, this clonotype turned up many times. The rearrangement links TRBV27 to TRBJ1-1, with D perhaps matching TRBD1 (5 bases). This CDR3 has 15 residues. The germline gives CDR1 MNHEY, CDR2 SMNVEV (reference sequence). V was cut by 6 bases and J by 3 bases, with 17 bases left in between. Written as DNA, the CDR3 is TGTGCCAGCAGCATGTGGGGGGGGAGCTACACTGAAGCTTTCTTT. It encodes CASSMWGGSYTEAFF.